One TCR beta chain is described in this entry. Sequencing used immunoSEQ multiplex PCR; TCRdb keeps in-frame clones, though not all of them. Here the sample spans 100,000 or so clones, about 81% being singletons. This record belongs to a study of blood T cell repertoires in COVID-19. The CDR3 length is 15 residues. The junction had 3 bases not matched to a gene; V was cut back by 2 bases and J by 1 base. CDR1 MNHNY and CDR2 SVGAGI come from the germline V gene (reference sequence). Material: peripheral blood. The chain has TRBV6-6 and TRBJ2-3, with 7 bases aligning to TRBD2. This clonotype was obtained from a human donor in a cohort sampled during active COVID-19. The CDR3 protein is CASSYGAGGTDTQYF. In DNA form, the CDR3 reads TGTGCCAGCAGTTACGGGGCGGGAGGCACAGATACGCAGTATTTT.